These 13 T cell receptor beta chains were all obtained from the same sample, sequenced in a study of technical replicates of blood from a few donors. Sequencing used immunoSEQ multiplex PCR; TCRdb keeps in-frame clones, though not all of them. Among about 44,000 clones listed, 90% to 97% were seen once. Sequencing was performed on T cells isolated from PBMCs. These receptors were taken from a human donor in good health.

The CDR3 spells CASSVLRGDQPQHF. The CDR3 bases are TGTGCCAGCAGCGTCCTCAGGGGGGATCAGCCCCAGCATTTT. The V call is TRBV9, the J call TRBJ1-5; TRBD1 matches 7 bases. CDR3 size: 14 residues. V was clipped by 2 bases and J by 5 bases; unmatched bases: 4. CDR1 is SGDLS, CDR2 YYNGEE, per germline.

The gene calls are TRBV28 and TRBJ1-1; no reliable D call. The CDR3 runs to 14 residues. Trimming removed 3 bases at V and 0 bases at J, with 8 bases between. Germline CDR1 MDHEN, CDR2 SYDVKM. CDR3 amino acids: CASSFTELNTEAFF. CDR3 in DNA: TGTGCCAGCAGTTTTACAGAACTGAACACTGAAGCTTTCTTT. Variable domain in full (rest from reference TRBV28 and TRBJ1-1): DVKVTQSSRYLVKRTGEKVFLECVQDMDHENMFWYRQDPGLGLRLIYFSYDVKMKEKGDIPEGYSVSREKKERFSLILESASTNQTSMYLCASSFTELNTEAFFGQGTRLTVV.

The J gene is TRBJ1-1, the V gene TRBV11-2, with 7 nucleotides matching TRBD1. J was trimmed by 5 bases and V by 3 bases; bases with no gene match: 12. The germline CDR1 and CDR2 sequences are SGHAT and FQNNGV. The CDR3 contains 16 residues. The CDR3 reads CASSFVSRTGETEAFF. CDR3 nucleotides: TGTGCCAGCAGCTTTGTAAGTAGAACAGGGGAGACTGAAGCTTTCTTT.

V and J are TRBV28 and TRBJ2-5; tentatively, D is TRBD1 (5 bases). Trimming stripped 2 bases from V and 5 bases from J, with 21 bases between. The CDR3 has 17 amino acids. Germline V gene lookup returns CDR1 MDHEN and CDR2 SYDVKM. The CDR3 protein is CASSLAPPGRAGETQYF. Here the CDR3 DNA reads TGTGCCAGCAGTTTAGCCCCGCCGGGCCGTGCAGGGGAGACCCAGTACTTC.

J is TRBJ1-1 and V is TRBV4-1, with 8 bases lining up with TRBD1. After removal of 4 bases from V and 7 bases from J, the junction contained 8 bases not matched to a gene. Germline V gives CDR1 MGHRA, CDR2 YSYEKL. The CDR3 totals 14 residues. The CDR3 DNA follows: TGCGCCAGCAGCCTTCCAGGGGGCGCGAATGAAGCTTTCTTT. As protein: CASSLPGGANEAFF.

The chain employs TRBV5-6 and TRBJ2-1; tentative D call: TRBD1 (5 bases). The V gene lost 2 bases and the J gene lost 1 base, with 16 bases spanning the gap. This CDR3 comprises 17 residues. CDR1 SGHDT and CDR2 YYEEEE come from the germline V gene. CDR3 DNA sequence: TGTGCCAGCAGCTTATCCTACGCAGGGATATCCTACAATGAGCAGTTCTTC. It codes for CASSLSYAGISYNEQFF.

The chain employs TRBV7-8 and TRBJ2-2; TRBD2 agrees at 10 bases. Unmatched junction bases numbered 8, after V lost 1 base and J lost 3 bases. CDR1 and CDR2 (germline): SGHVS, FQNEAQ. This CDR3 has 18 amino acids. CDR3 residues: CASSLGFSGRRDTGELFF. The CDR3 DNA follows: TGTGCCAGCAGCTTAGGTTTTAGCGGGAGGAGGGACACCGGGGAGCTGTTTTTT.

This chain links TRBV30 with TRBJ2-3, with 11 bases aligning to TRBD2. J gave up 6 bases and V 5 bases, and 16 bases lay outside the gene matches. The CDR3 contains 17 residues. Germline V gene data show CDR1 as GTSNPN and CDR2 as SVGIG (reference sequence). In DNA, the CDR3 is TGTGCCTGGTGGGAGACTAGCGGGATTTTCCTGGGGGATACGCAGTATTTT. This codes for CAWWETSGIFLGDTQYF.

The gene calls are TRBV5-1 and TRBJ2-3, with 8 bases matching TRBD1. This CDR3 comprises 15 residues. The V segment lost 0 bases and the J segment 4 bases; nucleotides outside the gene matches: 4. Germline CDR1 reads SGHRS; CDR2 reads YFSETQ. CDR3 bases: TGCGCCAGCAGCTTGGCAGGGGGCTGGTCAGATACGCAGTATTTT. Its translation: CASSLAGGWSDTQYF.

The V call is TRBV9, the J call TRBJ2-7, with D perhaps TRBD2 (5 bases). The germline V gene encodes CDR1 SGDLS and CDR2 YYNGEE. The V gene lost 0 bases and the J gene lost 0 bases, with 10 bases spanning the gap. The CDR3 totals 15 residues. In nucleotides, the CDR3 is TGTGCCAGCAGCGTAGGTAAGGGAGTCTCCTACGAGCAGTACTTC. This sequence encodes CASSVGKGVSYEQYF.

The CDR3 region is CASSPNRVAGDEQYF. CDR3 in DNA: TGTGCCAGCTCACCGAATAGGGTAGCGGGAGACGAGCAGTACTTC. The rearrangement uses TRBV18 and TRBJ2-7; 9 positions agree with TRBD2. The V and J ends lost 3 bases and 5 bases, in that order; junction bases with no gene match: 8. The CDR3 has 15 amino acids. The germline V gene encodes CDR1 KGHSH and CDR2 LQKENI.

This clone has a handful of counts. This chain joins TRBV19 and TRBJ1-4; D gene unclear. Trimming shortened V by 7 bases and J by 10 bases, and 19 bases separated the two germline ends. From germline, CDR1 is LNHDA and CDR2 SQIVND (reference sequence). The CDR3 loop spans 14 amino acids. CDR3 in DNA: TGTGCCAGTAAGGCGGGTAGCCTGCCTGGAAAACTGTTTTTT. Protein sequence: CASKAGSLPGKLFF.

The CDR3 DNA sequence: TGTGCCAGCAGCTCGGTACAAGAGACCCAGTACTTC. This gives the protein CASSSVQETQYF. The chain uses TRBV13 and TRBJ2-5; D is undetermined. Germline loops: CDR1 PRHDT, CDR2 FYEKMQ (reference sequence). This CDR3 comprises 12 residues. V lost 4 bases and J lost 2, with 5 bases in between.